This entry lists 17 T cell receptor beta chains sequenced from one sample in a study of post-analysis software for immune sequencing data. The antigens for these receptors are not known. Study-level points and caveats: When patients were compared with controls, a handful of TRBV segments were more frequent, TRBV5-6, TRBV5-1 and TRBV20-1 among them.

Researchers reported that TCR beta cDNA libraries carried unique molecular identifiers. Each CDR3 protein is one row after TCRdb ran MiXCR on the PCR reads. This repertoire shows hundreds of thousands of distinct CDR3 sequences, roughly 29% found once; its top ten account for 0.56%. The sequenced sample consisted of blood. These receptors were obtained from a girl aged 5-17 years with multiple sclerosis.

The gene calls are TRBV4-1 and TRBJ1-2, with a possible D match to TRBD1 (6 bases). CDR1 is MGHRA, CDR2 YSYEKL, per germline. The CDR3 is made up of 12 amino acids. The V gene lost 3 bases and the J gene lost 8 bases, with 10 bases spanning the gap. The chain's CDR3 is CASSQGGSGYTF. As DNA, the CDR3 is TGCGCCAGCAGCCAGGGGGGCAGCGGCTACACCTTC.

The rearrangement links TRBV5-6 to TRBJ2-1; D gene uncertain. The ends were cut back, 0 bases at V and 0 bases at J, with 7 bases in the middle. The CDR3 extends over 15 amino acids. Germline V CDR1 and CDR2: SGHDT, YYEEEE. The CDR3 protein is CASSLDPTSYNEQFF. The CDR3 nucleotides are TGTGCCAGCAGCTTGGACCCTACCTCCTACAATGAGCAGTTCTTC.

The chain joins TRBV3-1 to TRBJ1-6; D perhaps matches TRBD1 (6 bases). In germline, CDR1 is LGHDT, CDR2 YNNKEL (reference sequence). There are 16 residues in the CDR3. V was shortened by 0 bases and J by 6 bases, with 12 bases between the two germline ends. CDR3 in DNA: TGTGCCAGCAGCCAAGAAGCGGCCAGGGGTAATTCACCCCTCCACTTT. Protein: CASSQEAARGNSPLHF.

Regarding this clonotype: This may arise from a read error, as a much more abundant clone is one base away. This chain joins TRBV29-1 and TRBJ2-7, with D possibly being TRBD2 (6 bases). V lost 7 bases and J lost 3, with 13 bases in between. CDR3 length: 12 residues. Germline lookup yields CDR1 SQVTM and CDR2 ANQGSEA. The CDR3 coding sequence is TGCAGCGGTGAGACGGGGGTCTACGAGCAGTACTTC. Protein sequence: CSGETGVYEQYF.

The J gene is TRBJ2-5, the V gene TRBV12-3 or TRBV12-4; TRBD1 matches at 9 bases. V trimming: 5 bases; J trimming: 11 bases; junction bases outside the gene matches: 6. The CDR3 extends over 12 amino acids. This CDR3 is CASSRTGDGQYF. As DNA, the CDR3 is TGTGCCAGCAGTCGGACAGGGGATGGGCAGTACTTC.

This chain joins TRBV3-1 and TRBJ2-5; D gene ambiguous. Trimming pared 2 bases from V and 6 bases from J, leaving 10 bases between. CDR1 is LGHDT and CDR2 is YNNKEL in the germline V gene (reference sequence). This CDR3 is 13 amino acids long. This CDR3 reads CASSQLSHKTQYF. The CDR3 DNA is TGTGCCAGCAGCCAACTTAGTCATAAGACCCAGTACTTC.

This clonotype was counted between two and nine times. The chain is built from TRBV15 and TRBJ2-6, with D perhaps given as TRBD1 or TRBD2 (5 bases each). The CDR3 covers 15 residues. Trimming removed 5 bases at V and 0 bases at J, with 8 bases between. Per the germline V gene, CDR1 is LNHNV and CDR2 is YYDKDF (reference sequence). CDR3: CATSRGASGANVLTF. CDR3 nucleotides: TGTGCCACCAGCCGGGGCGCCTCTGGGGCCAACGTCCTGACTTTC.

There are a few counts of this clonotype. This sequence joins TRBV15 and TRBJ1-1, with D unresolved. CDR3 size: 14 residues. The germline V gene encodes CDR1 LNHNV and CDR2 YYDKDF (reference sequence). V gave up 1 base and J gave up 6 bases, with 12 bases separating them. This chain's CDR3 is CATSRGHWSPEAFF. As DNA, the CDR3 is TGTGCCACCAGCAGAGGCCATTGGTCGCCTGAAGCTTTCTTT.

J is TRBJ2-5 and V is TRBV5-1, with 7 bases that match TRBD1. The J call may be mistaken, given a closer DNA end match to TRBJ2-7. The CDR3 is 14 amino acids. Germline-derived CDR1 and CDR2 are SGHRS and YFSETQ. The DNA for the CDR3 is TGCGCCAGCAGCTTGGGACAGGGAAAGGACGAGCAGTACTTC. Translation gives CASSLGQGKDEQYF.

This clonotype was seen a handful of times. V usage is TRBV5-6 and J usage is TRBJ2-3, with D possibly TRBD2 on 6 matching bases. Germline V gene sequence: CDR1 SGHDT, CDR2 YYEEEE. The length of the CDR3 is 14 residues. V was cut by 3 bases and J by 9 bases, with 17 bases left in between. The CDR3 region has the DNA TGTGCCAGCAGCTCCTCCGGGACCGCGGGGACGCAGTATTTT. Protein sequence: CASSSSGTAGTQYF.

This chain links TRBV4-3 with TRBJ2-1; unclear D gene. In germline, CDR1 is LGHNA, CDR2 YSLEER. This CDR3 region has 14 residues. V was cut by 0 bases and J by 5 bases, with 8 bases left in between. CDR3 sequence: CASSQDFDDNEQFF. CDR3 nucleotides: TGCGCCAGCAGCCAAGATTTTGATGACAATGAGCAGTTCTTC.

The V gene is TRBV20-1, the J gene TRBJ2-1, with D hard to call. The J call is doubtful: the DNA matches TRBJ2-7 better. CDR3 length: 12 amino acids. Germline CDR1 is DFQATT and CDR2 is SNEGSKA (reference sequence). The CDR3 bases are TGCAGTGCTAGAGGGTCCTACAATGAGCAGTACTTC. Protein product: CSARGSYNEQYF.

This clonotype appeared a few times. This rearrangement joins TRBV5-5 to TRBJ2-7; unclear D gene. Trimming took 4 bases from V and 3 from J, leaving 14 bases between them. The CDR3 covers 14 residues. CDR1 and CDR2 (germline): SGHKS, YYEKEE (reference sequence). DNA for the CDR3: TGTGCCAGCAGCACGTTCTTGGGAAACTACGAGCAGTACTTC. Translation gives CASSTFLGNYEQYF.

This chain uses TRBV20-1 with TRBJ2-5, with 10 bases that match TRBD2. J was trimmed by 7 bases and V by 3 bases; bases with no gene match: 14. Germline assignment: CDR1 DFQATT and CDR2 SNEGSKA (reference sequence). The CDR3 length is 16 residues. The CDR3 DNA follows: TGCAGTGCTAGTCCTAGCGGGAGCCCCGGAGGGGGGACCCAGTACTTC. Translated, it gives CSASPSGSPGGGTQYF.

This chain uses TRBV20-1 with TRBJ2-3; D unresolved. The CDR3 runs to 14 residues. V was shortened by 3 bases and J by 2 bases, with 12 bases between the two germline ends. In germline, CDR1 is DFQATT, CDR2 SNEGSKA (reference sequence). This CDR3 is CSASWVVDTDTQYF. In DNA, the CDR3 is TGCAGTGCTAGTTGGGTGGTGGACACAGATACGCAGTATTTT.

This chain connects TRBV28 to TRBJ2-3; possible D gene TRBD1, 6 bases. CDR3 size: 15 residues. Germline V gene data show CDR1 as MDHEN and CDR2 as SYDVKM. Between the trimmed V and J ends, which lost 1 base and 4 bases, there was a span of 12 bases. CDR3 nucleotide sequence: TGTGCCAGCAGTTTATTCGGACCAGGGGCAGATACGCAGTATTTT. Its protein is CASSLFGPGADTQYF.

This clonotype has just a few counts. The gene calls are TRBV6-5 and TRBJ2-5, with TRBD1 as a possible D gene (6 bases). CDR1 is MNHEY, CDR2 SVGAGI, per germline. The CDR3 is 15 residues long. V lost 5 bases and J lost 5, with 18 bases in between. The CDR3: CASSRQVRGRETQYF. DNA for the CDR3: TGTGCCAGCAGTCGACAGGTCCGGGGCAGGGAGACCCAGTACTTC.